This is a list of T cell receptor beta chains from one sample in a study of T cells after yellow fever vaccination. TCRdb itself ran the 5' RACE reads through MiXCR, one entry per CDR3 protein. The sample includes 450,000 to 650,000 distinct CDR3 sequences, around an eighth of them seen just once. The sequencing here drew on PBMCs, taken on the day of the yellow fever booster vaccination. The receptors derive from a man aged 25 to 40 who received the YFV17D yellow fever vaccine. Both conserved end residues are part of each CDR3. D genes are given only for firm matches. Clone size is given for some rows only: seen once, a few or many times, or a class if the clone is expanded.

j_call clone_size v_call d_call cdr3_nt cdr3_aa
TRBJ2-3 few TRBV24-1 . TGTGCCACCAGTGATTCCCCCTCGACAGTCAGCACAGATACGCAGTATTTT CATSDSPSTVSTDTQYF
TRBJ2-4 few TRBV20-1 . TGCAGTGCTCGAATCGGGGTCAAAAACATTCAGTACTTC CSARIGVKNIQYF
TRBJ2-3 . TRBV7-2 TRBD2 TGTGCCAGCAGCTTTAGGACTAGCCCAGATACGCAGTATTTT CASSFRTSPDTQYF
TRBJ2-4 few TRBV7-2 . TGTGCCAGCAGCTTAGGAGGGGCGGCCAAAAACATTCAGTACTTC CASSLGGAAKNIQYF
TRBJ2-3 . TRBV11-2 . TGTGCCAGCACCTTAGCGTCGACAGATACGCAGTATTTT CASTLASTDTQYF
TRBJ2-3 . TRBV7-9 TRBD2 TGTGCCAGCAGCTTAGTGGCGGGAGTAGAAGATACGCAGTATTTT CASSLVAGVEDTQYF
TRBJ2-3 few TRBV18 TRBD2 TGTGCCAGCTCACCAACTAGCGGTCAGGCAGTAGATACGCAGTATTTT CASSPTSGQAVDTQYF
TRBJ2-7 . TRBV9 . TGTGCCAGCAATAACGGCGGGTCCTACGAGCAGTACTTC CASNNGGSYEQYF
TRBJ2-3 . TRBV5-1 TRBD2 TGCGCCAGCGCTTCCCGAGCGGGAGGCGGAGATACGCAGTATTTT CASASRAGGGDTQYF
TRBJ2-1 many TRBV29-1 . TGCAGCGTTAGAACAGACTATGAGCAGTTCTTC CSVRTDYEQFF
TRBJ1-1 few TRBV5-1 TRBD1 TGCGCCAGCAGCATTCAGGGGGGGAACACTGAAGCTTTCTTT CASSIQGGNTEAFF
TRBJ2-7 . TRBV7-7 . TGTGCTAGCAAGCCGGGACCCGGCTACGAGCAGTACTTC CASKPGPGYEQYF
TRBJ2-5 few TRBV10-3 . TGTGCCATCAACAGCGGACAGCAAGAGACCCAGTACTTC CAINSGQQETQYF
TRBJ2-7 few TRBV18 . TGTGCCAGCTCACCCAACTACTACGAGCAGTACTTC CASSPNYYEQYF
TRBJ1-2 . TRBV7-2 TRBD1 TGTGCCAGCAGCTTAAACATACAGGGGGCGGAAGGCTACACCTTC CASSLNIQGAEGYTF
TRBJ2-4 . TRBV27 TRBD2 TGTGCCAGCAGTCTACTAGCGGGAGGGCCCTTCAAAAACATTCAGTACTTC CASSLLAGGPFKNIQYF
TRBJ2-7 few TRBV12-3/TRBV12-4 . TGTGCCAGCAGTATTCCCCCTGGCTACGAGCAGTACTTC CASSIPPGYEQYF
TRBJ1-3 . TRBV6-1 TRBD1 TGTGCCAGCAGCCCCTTCAGGGGGGAGGGAAACACCATATATTTT CASSPFRGEGNTIYF
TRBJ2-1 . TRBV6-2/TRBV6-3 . TGTGCCAGCGAGGGACAAAGCTCCTACAATGAGCAGTTCTTC CASEGQSSYNEQFF
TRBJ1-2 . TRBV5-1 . TGCGCCAGCAGCTTGACGGGGAAGGACTATGGCTACACCTTC CASSLTGKDYGYTF
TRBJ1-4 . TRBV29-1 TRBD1 TGCAGCGGGGGACAGGGGGATGTAAAACTGTTTTTT CSGGQGDVKLFF
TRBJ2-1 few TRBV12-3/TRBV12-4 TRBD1 TGTGCCAGCAGTTGGGACAGGGGGGTCGGCAATGAGCAGTTCTTC CASSWDRGVGNEQFF
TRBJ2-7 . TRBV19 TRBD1 TGTGCCAGTAACGAGGGGGCATCTTACGAGCAGTACTTC CASNEGASYEQYF
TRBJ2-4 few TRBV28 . TGTGCCAGCAGTTTACCAGGGACCCTACGCCGAAACATTCAGTACTTC CASSLPGTLRRNIQYF
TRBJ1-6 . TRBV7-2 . TGTGCCAGCAGCTTTCAGGGGTCACCCCTCCACTTT CASSFQGSPLHF
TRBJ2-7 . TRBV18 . TGTGCCAGCTCACCAACGGACGGGCCCTACGAGCAGTACTTC CASSPTDGPYEQYF
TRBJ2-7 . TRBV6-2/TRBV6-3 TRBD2 TGTGCCACCGTTACTAGCGGCCACTACGAGCAGTACTTC CATVTSGHYEQYF
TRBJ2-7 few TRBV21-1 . TGTGCCAGCAGCAAATTTTTGACGCCTACTCCCTACGAGCAGTACTTC CASSKFLTPTPYEQYF
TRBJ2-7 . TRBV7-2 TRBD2 TGTGCCAGCAGCGTGCGGGAGTACGAGCAGTACTTC CASSVREYEQYF
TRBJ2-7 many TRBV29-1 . TGCAGCGTGGGGAGTTCCTACGAGCAGTACTTC CSVGSSYEQYF
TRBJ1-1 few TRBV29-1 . TGCAGCTTCCCCCTCGGGACTGAAGCTTTCTTT CSFPLGTEAFF
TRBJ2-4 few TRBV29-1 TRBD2 TGCAGCGTTGAACTAGCGGGCAGAAACATTCAGTACTTC CSVELAGRNIQYF
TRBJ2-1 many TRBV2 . TGTGCCAGCACCGCCGGTTGGGAGCAGTTCTTC CASTAGWEQFF
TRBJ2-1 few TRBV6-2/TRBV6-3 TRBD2 TGTGCCAGCAGAAGAACCGGGACTAGCGGGAGCACCTACAATGAGCAGTTCTTC CASRRTGTSGSTYNEQFF
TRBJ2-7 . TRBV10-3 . TGTGCCATCAGTGAGTCGACCGGACTCAGGCACTTC CAISESTGLRHF
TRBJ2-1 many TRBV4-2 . TGTGCCAGCAGCCAAGATAGCCTCCGCAATGAGCAGTTCTTC CASSQDSLRNEQFF
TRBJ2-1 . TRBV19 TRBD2 TGTGCCAGTAGTATTCTTAGCGGGAGGACAAATGAGCAGTTCTTC CASSILSGRTNEQFF
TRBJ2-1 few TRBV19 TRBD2 TGTGCCAGTAGTCCAGTGATGGCTAGCGGGGTTGGGGATGAGCAGTTCTTC CASSPVMASGVGDEQFF
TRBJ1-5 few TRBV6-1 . TGTGCCAGCAGTGGGGGGTTACTCAATCAGCCCCAGCATTTT CASSGGLLNQPQHF
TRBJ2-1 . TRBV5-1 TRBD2 TGCGCCAGCAGCCCGACTAGCGAGAGCTCCTACAATGAGCAGTTCTTC CASSPTSESSYNEQFF
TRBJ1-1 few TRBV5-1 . TGCGCCAGCAGCCGAGGGGGGACGAACACTGAAGCTTTCTTT CASSRGGTNTEAFF
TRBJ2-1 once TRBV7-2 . TGTGCCAGCAGCCTCCTCGGAGAGTACAATGAGCAGTTCTTC CASSLLGEYNEQFF